The 29 T cell receptor beta chains in this list originate from one sample, sequenced in a study of blood T cell repertoires in COVID-19. This table comes from immunoSEQ multiplex PCR, and its TCRdb copy is limited to in-frame clones, with some not included. The repertoire holds over 200,000 clones, with nearly 90% as singletons. Input material: peripheral blood. The receptor set was obtained from a young woman who had recovered from COVID-19.

The rearrangement joins TRBV15 to TRBJ2-3, with D possibly matching TRBD2 (6 bases). V was clipped by 4 bases and J by 0 bases, with 11 bases between them. CDR1 LNHNV and CDR2 YYDKDF come from the germline V gene (reference sequence). The CDR3 is 15 amino acids. The CDR3 loop reads CATSTAGTSTDTQYF. As DNA, the CDR3 is TGTGCCACCAGCACGGCGGGGACTAGCACAGATACGCAGTATTTT.

In its sample, this clone was seen once. The rearrangement uses TRBV7-9 and TRBJ1-1; D ambiguous. V lost 5 bases and J 8 bases, leaving 3 bases between the germline ends. Per germline, CDR1 SEHNR and CDR2 FQNEAQ (reference sequence). This CDR3 contains 9 residues. CDR3 residues: CASSLEAFF. CDR3 DNA: TGTGCCAGCAGCCTCGAAGCTTTCTTT. The whole variable domain, filled in from reference TRBV7-9 and TRBJ1-1, reads DTGVSQNPRHKITKRGQNVTFRCDPISEHNRLYWYRQTLGQGPEFLTYFQNEAQLEKSRLLSDRFSAERPKGSFSTLEIQRTEQGDSAMYLCASSLEAFFGQGTRLTVV.

This chain links TRBV30 with TRBJ2-7; 7 positions agree with TRBD1. The CDR3 consists of 14 residues. Per germline, CDR1 GTSNPN and CDR2 SVGIG (reference sequence). J was trimmed by 0 bases and V by 3 bases; bases with no gene match: 5. CDR3 coding DNA: TGTGCCTGGAGGCTACAGGGGATCTCCTACGAGCAGTACTTC. Its protein is CAWRLQGISYEQYF.

This chain uses TRBV3-1 (or the pseudogene TRBV3-2) with TRBJ1-1; weak D call: TRBD1 (6 bases). The CDR3 has 14 amino acids. The germline CDR1 and CDR2 sequences are LGHDT and YNNKEL (reference sequence). Trimming shortened V by 1 base and J by 7 bases, and 13 bases separated the two germline ends. The CDR3 DNA reads as TGTGCCAGCAGCCAAGCACAGGGTCGCGGTGAAGCTTTCTTT. It codes for CASSQAQGRGEAFF.

This clone has more than one count but fewer than ten. This chain uses TRBV11-2 with TRBJ1-1; TRBD1 is a possible D gene (5 bases). With 1 base removed from V and 3 bases from J, the gap between germline ends came to 12 bases. The CDR3 is 15 residues long. The germline gives CDR1 SGHAT, CDR2 FQNNGV. CDR3 coding DNA: TGTGCCAGCAGCTTAGTGTCAGGGCCGGACACTGAAGCTTTCTTT. Translating gives CASSLVSGPDTEAFF.

This clone appeared once. This chain uses TRBV5-1 with TRBJ2-3; 9 positions agree with TRBD1. This CDR3 comprises 15 residues. Per the germline V gene, CDR1 is SGHRS and CDR2 is YFSETQ. The V segment lost 0 bases and the J segment 4 bases; nucleotides outside the gene matches: 3. The CDR3 here is CASSLAGTGSDTQYF. Here the CDR3 DNA reads TGCGCCAGCAGCTTGGCCGGGACAGGGTCAGATACGCAGTATTTT.

As regards this clone: Sequence at one end of the junction differs from germline and may be a read error. The V and J genes are TRBV25-1 and TRBJ1-2; D unclear. CDR1 MGHDK and CDR2 SYGVNS come from the germline V gene. The CDR3 length is 14 residues. CDR3 nucleotides: TGTGCCAGCAGTGAATCCGCAGAACACTATGACTACACCTTC. This translates into CASSESAEHYDYTF.

The CDR3 nucleotides read TGTGCTAGTGGTTTGGCGGACAGTAACTATGGCTACACCTTC. Protein: CASGLADSNYGYTF. J is TRBJ1-2 and V is TRBV12-5; D may be TRBD1 (6 bases). Germline CDR1 LGHNT, CDR2 FRNRAP. V lost 1 base to trimming and J lost 1 base, with 7 bases between them. The CDR3 has 14 amino acids.

This rearrangement joins TRBV7-7 to TRBJ2-1, with D possibly being TRBD2 (6 bases). The CDR3 has 14 residues. From germline, CDR1 is SSHAT and CDR2 FNYEAQ (reference sequence). V gave up 1 base and J gave up 7 bases, with 11 bases separating them. CDR3 amino acids: CASSLGGMGNEQFF. In DNA, the CDR3 is TGTGCCAGCAGCTTAGGCGGGATGGGGAATGAGCAGTTCTTC.

The rearrangement links TRBV7-2 to TRBJ2-7; 7 nucleotides agree with TRBD2. Per the germline V gene, CDR1 is SGHTA and CDR2 is FQGNSA. The V gene end was trimmed by 5 bases and the J gene end by 2 bases; junction bases not matched to a gene: 12. This CDR3 is 16 amino acids long. In DNA, the CDR3 is TGTGCCAGCAGCCCCACGTCCGGGACTATAACCTACGAGCAGTACTTC. Translating gives CASSPTSGTITYEQYF.

This clone was detected a few times. V is TRBV27 and J is TRBJ2-7, with D tentatively TRBD1 (5 bases). Trimming removed 3 bases from V and 5 bases from J, with 17 bases in between. The CDR3 contains 15 residues. CDR1 is MNHEY, CDR2 SMNVEV, per germline (reference sequence). The CDR3 spells CASSFSAGMIHEQYF. CDR3 bases: TGTGCCAGCAGTTTCTCAGCAGGGATGATCCACGAGCAGTACTTC.

This clone was observed a single time. The V gene is TRBV3-1 (or the pseudogene TRBV3-2), the J gene TRBJ2-1, with 11 bases that match TRBD2. The CDR3 has 15 residues. Germline V gene data show CDR1 as LGHDT and CDR2 as YNNKEL (reference sequence). V was pared by 5 bases and J by 3 bases, with 3 bases of the junction left unmatched. The CDR3 coding sequence is TGTGCCAGCAGCTACGGACTAGCGGGCTACAATGAGCAGTTCTTC. This sequence encodes CASSYGLAGYNEQFF.

This clone has only a few counts. Compared with germline, one end of the junction differs, possibly owing to a read error. This CDR3 reads CSVTGVLF. DNA for the CDR3: TGCAGCGTTACAGGAGTTCTCTTT. V and J are TRBV29-1 and TRBJ1-1, with a tentative D call TRBD1 (5 bases). Germline CDR1 SQVTM, CDR2 ANQGSEA. The CDR3 sequence is 8 residues long.

The V gene is TRBV9, the J gene TRBJ1-4, with D possibly being TRBD1 (6 bases). CDR3 size: 15 residues. The germline V gene encodes CDR1 SGDLS and CDR2 YYNGEE. The germline V and J ends were trimmed by 4 bases and 8 bases, with 18 bases remaining between them. The DNA for the CDR3 is TGTGCCAGCAGCCCAGAAGACAGGTTAAAGGAAAAACTGTTTTTT. Its protein product is CASSPEDRLKEKLFF.

To note about this clone: The junction departs from germline at one end; a sequencing error may be responsible. This rearrangement joins TRBV4-3 to TRBJ2-1, with 8 nucleotides matching TRBD1. Looked up from germline, CDR1 is LGHNA and CDR2 is YSLEER. This CDR3 has 16 amino acids. The CDR3 DNA is TGCGCCAGCAGCCAAGACAGGACAGGGATCTACGATGAGCAGTTCTTC. Translation gives CASSQDRTGIYDEQFF.

The J gene is TRBJ2-1, the V gene TRBV12-5; perhaps TRBD2 as D (5 bases). The CDR3 totals 14 residues. The germline CDR1 and CDR2 sequences are LGHNT and FRNRAP. V dropped 1 base and J dropped 5 bases, with 9 bases sitting between them. The CDR3 DNA sequence: TGTGCTAGTGGTTTGGGGCTAGCCGACAATGAGCAGTTCTTC. Its translation is CASGLGLADNEQFF. Supplemented by reference TRBV12-5 and TRBJ2-1, the full variable domain reads DARVTQTPRHKVTEMGQEVTMRCQPILGHNTVFWYRQTMMQGLELLAYFRNRAPLDDSGMPKDRFSAEMPDATLATLKIQPSEPRDSAVYFCASGLGLADNEQFFGPGTRLTVL.

V is TRBV29-1 and J is TRBJ2-1; 7 nucleotides match TRBD2. This CDR3 is 14 amino acids long. Germline-derived CDR1 and CDR2 are SQVTM and ANQGSEA. Germline trimming cut 0 bases from V and 16 bases from J; bases unmatched to any gene: 15. The DNA of the CDR3 is TGCAGCGTTGAAGATCAGAGCAGCGGACTAGTCAAATTCTTC. This gives the protein CSVEDQSSGLVKFF.

The chain carries TRBV11-2 and TRBJ2-1; 9 bases align to TRBD1. V lost 5 bases and J lost 6; bases outside the gene matches: 11. Germline-derived CDR1 and CDR2 are SGHAT and FQNNGV. The CDR3 is 16 amino acids. Here the CDR3 DNA reads TGTGCCAGCAGCGTAGCCGGACAGGGGTTCGGCAATGAGCAGTTCTTC. Its protein is CASSVAGQGFGNEQFF.

The rearrangement links TRBV2 to TRBJ1-4; 7 nucleotides line up with TRBD1. V was pared by 6 bases and J by 6 bases, with 7 bases of the junction left unmatched. Germline loops: CDR1 SNHLY, CDR2 FYNNEI. CDR3 size: 14 residues. The CDR3 sequence: CASSPTGYDEKLFF. In DNA, the CDR3 is TGTGCCAGCAGCCCGACAGGGTACGATGAAAAACTGTTTTTT.

V is TRBV12-3 or TRBV12-4 and J is TRBJ2-1, with D uncertain. The CDR3 length is 12 residues. Trimming left V 6 bases short and J 0 bases short, with 3 bases between. CDR3 region: CASRSSYNEQFF. CDR3 nucleotides: TGTGCCAGCAGGAGCTCCTACAATGAGCAGTTCTTC.

The genes are TRBV30 and TRBJ1-2, with D hard to call. Germline CDR1 GTSNPN, CDR2 SVGIG (reference sequence). CDR3 length: 14 residues. With 3 bases removed from V and 5 bases from J, the gap between germline ends came to 16 bases. The CDR3 protein is CAWSAKLRDYGYTF. The CDR3 DNA follows: TGTGCCTGGAGCGCAAAACTTAGAGATTATGGCTACACCTTC.

This clone appeared a single time. V and J are TRBV18 and TRBJ1-1, with 7 bases identical to TRBD1. Looked up from germline, CDR1 is KGHSH and CDR2 is LQKENI. The CDR3 is 14 amino acids. The V gene end was trimmed by 8 bases and the J gene end by 4 bases; junction bases not matched to a gene: 10. The CDR3 is CASQSTGFGTEAFF. In DNA, the CDR3 is TGTGCCAGCCAATCGACAGGGTTTGGCACTGAAGCTTTCTTT.

The chain recombines TRBV11-2 with TRBJ1-2; 7 bases fit TRBD1. The CDR3 sequence is 12 residues long. Germline loops: CDR1 SGHAT, CDR2 FQNNGV. V trimming: 5 bases; J trimming: 8 bases; junction bases outside the gene matches: 5. CDR3 DNA: TGTGCCAGCAGCGCGACAGGGTTGGGCTACACCTTC. Protein product: CASSATGLGYTF. Together with reference TRBV11-2 and TRBJ1-2, the CDR3 gives the full variable domain: EAGVAQSPRYKIIEKRQSVAFWCNPISGHATLYWYQQILGQGPKLLIQFQNNGVVDDSQLPKDRFSAERLKGVDSTLKIQPAKLEDSAVYLCASSATGLGYTFGSGTRLTVV.

This chain connects TRBV11-2 to TRBJ2-5; 9 nucleotides align to TRBD2. CDR3 length: 19 residues. Trimming removed 5 bases from V and 1 base from J; junction bases left unmatched: 17. CDR1 and CDR2 from the germline V gene are SGHAT and FQNNGV. The DNA for the CDR3 is TGTGCCAGCAGCGATCCCTTTGGGATAGCGGGAGATTTCCAAGAGACCCAGTACTTC. Translating it yields CASSDPFGIAGDFQETQYF.

The chain links TRBV21-1 to TRBJ1-1; the D call of TRBD1 is as the table states it, not checked on the DNA. TRBV21-1 is deemed a pseudogene. This CDR3 has 16 residues. As DNA, the CDR3 is TGTGCCAGCAGCTCGACGCCACGGTGGCAGGACACTGAAGCTTTCTTT. This encodes CASSSTPRWQDTEAFF.

V usage is TRBV30 and J usage is TRBJ2-2; 10 bases map to TRBD2. This CDR3 contains 16 residues. With V trimmed by 1 base and J by 5 bases, 7 bases remained unmatched. CDR1 is GTSNPN and CDR2 is SVGIG in the germline V gene (reference sequence). DNA of the CDR3: TGTGCCTGGAGTGAAAGCGGGAGGGCCTTAACCGGGGAGCTGTTTTTT. It is translated as CAWSESGRALTGELFF.

This clone was recorded only once. The CDR3 region is CASSHPKTGTDGYTF. The CDR3 DNA is TGCGCCAGCAGCCACCCCAAAACAGGGACGGATGGCTACACCTTC. This rearrangement joins TRBV4-1 to TRBJ1-2; tentatively, D is TRBD1 (6 bases). V dropped 3 bases and J dropped 6 bases, with 17 bases sitting between them. The length of the CDR3 is 15 residues. The germline V gene has CDR1 MGHRA and CDR2 YSYEKL.

This chain connects TRBV4-2 to TRBJ2-7, with 8 bases that match TRBD2. The junction had 5 bases not matched to a gene; V was cut back by 4 bases and J by 0 bases. This CDR3 has 15 residues. The V gene's germline CDR1 is LGHNA and CDR2 YNFKEQ. CDR3 sequence: CASSPTSASSYEQYF. DNA of the CDR3: TGTGCCAGCAGCCCGACTAGCGCGAGCTCCTACGAGCAGTACTTC.

The gene calls are TRBV7-6 and TRBJ2-2; 7 bases agree with TRBD2. CDR1 SGHVS and CDR2 FNYEAQ come from the germline V gene. The V gene end was trimmed by 1 base and the J gene end by 7 bases; junction bases not matched to a gene: 6. The CDR3 loop spans 15 amino acids. CDR3 DNA sequence: TGTGCCAGCAGCTTAGTCGGGGGGTATGGCGGGGAGCTGTTTTTT. Amino acids: CASSLVGGYGGELFF. Together with reference TRBV7-6 and TRBJ2-2, the CDR3 gives the full variable domain: GAGVSQSPRYKVTKRGQDVALRCDPISGHVSLYWYRQALGQGPEFLTYFNYEAQQDKSGLPNDRFSAERPEGSISTLTIQRTEQRDSAMYRCASSLVGGYGGELFFGEGSRLTVL.